One and the same sample provided the 11 T cell receptor beta chains below, sequenced in a study of blood T cell repertoires in COVID-19. Some clones are missing from TCRdb's copy, which holds only in-frame ones; the method was immunoSEQ multiplex PCR. The sample holds some 140,000 clones, around 73% seen once. The sample was peripheral blood. Receptor source: a man between 60 and 75 years old who had recovered from COVID-19.

This clone occurred a few times. This chain uses TRBV27 with TRBJ2-3; the D gene is possibly TRBD2 (6 bases). Deletions cut 6 bases from V and 2 bases from J, with 24 bases between. CDR1 and CDR2 (germline): MNHEY, SMNVEV (reference sequence). The CDR3 runs to 18 residues. CDR3 sequence reads: CASRLAGVGALDTDTQYF. The CDR3 bases are TGTGCCAGCAGACTAGCTGGGGTTGGGGCTCTTGACACAGATACGCAGTATTTT.

The V gene is TRBV5-1, the J gene TRBJ1-1; tentatively, D is TRBD1 (5 bases). Germline loops: CDR1 SGHRS, CDR2 YFSETQ. V shed 2 bases and J shed 1 base, with 12 bases lying between them. The CDR3 covers 15 residues. The CDR3 nucleotides read TGCGCCAGCAGCTTTGGGCGCGGGGGGAACACTGAAGCTTTCTTT. Translation: CASSFGRGGNTEAFF.

V is TRBV14 and J is TRBJ1-4; weak D call: TRBD1 (6 bases). This CDR3 is built from 14 residues. Germline CDR1 reads SGHDN; CDR2 reads FVKESK. V dropped 1 base and J dropped 6 bases, with 9 bases sitting between them. In nucleotides, the CDR3 is TGTGCCAGCAGCCAAGTTGGACAGTATGAAAAACTGTTTTTT. Its translation is CASSQVGQYEKLFF.

This clone has just one count. The chain joins TRBV3-1 (or the pseudogene TRBV3-2) to TRBJ2-2; TRBD1 might be the D (6 bases). Deletions cut 1 base from V and 0 bases from J, with 9 bases between. Germline CDR1 reads LGHDT; CDR2 reads YNNKEL (reference sequence). This CDR3 contains 16 residues. The CDR3 protein is CASSQGWTANTGELFF. CDR3 DNA sequence: TGTGCCAGCAGCCAAGGATGGACAGCGAACACCGGGGAGCTGTTTTTT.

The chain employs TRBV5-1 and TRBJ1-1, with 8 bases fitting TRBD1. With 1 base clipped from V and 1 base from J, the junction kept 3 bases outside the gene matches. This CDR3 is built from 15 residues. Germline CDR1 reads SGHRS; CDR2 reads YFSETQ. The CDR3 loop is CASSLRTGTNTEAFF. CDR3 bases: TGCGCCAGCAGCTTGAGGACAGGGACGAACACTGAAGCTTTCTTT.

The rearrangement uses TRBV7-2 and TRBJ2-7; D is perhaps TRBD2 (7 bases). The germline CDR1 and CDR2 sequences are SGHTA and FQGNSA. V was shortened by 5 bases and J by 2 bases, with 19 bases between the two germline ends. CDR3 size: 16 residues. The CDR3 sequence is CASSPTRGAKTYEQYF. In DNA form, the CDR3 reads TGTGCCAGCAGCCCTACACGGGGGGCAAAAACCTACGAGCAGTACTTC.

This clone was counted once. The rearrangement joins TRBV7-9 to TRBJ1-1; perhaps TRBD1 as D (5 bases). Trimming took 5 bases from V and 3 from J, leaving 13 bases between them. The CDR3 sequence is 14 residues long. Germline lookup yields CDR1 SEHNR and CDR2 FQNEAQ (reference sequence). CDR3 amino acids: CASSRVSRDTEAFF. Written as DNA, the CDR3 is TGTGCCAGCAGCCGTGTTTCCAGGGACACTGAAGCTTTCTTT.

This clone occurred once. This chain links TRBV7-8 with TRBJ2-2, with 9 bases that match TRBD1. Looked up from germline, CDR1 is SGHVS and CDR2 is FQNEAQ. With V trimmed by 5 bases and J by 6 bases, 4 bases remained unmatched. The CDR3 covers 14 residues. The CDR3 spells CASSRDRVSGELFF. CDR3 DNA sequence: TGTGCCAGCAGCCGGGACAGGGTCTCCGGGGAGCTGTTTTTT.

The chain carries TRBV10-3 and TRBJ2-1; 13 nucleotides agree with TRBD2. Germline V gene sequence: CDR1 ENHRY, CDR2 SYGVKD. J lost 6 bases, V lost 5 bases, and 4 bases had no gene match. This CDR3 has 15 amino acids. The CDR3 is CAISQGLAGINEQFF. CDR3 bases: TGTGCCATCAGTCAGGGACTAGCGGGGATCAATGAGCAGTTCTTC.

This rearrangement joins TRBV28 to TRBJ2-7, with a possible D match to TRBD1 (6 bases). The CDR3 is made up of 13 amino acids. CDR1 MDHEN and CDR2 SYDVKM come from the germline V gene. V gave up 4 bases and J gave up 5 bases, with 12 bases separating them. In DNA form, the CDR3 reads TGTGCCAGCAGTTCTCCACAGGGTCACGAGCAGTACTTC. As protein: CASSSPQGHEQYF.

The CDR3 sequence: CASSLGFDRGWDSPLHF. The CDR3 nucleotides are TGTGCCAGCAGCCTAGGCTTTGACAGGGGTTGGGATTCACCCCTCCACTTT. The rearrangement uses TRBV14 and TRBJ1-6; TRBD1 matches 8 bases. The CDR3 contains 17 residues. The ends lost 4 bases at V and 8 bases at J; junction bases unmatched: 13. Germline-derived CDR1 and CDR2 are SGHDN and FVKESK.